The next 5 T cell receptor beta chains were all read from a single sample in a study of shared clonotypes between healthy human individuals. The assay was immunoSEQ multiplex PCR, and TCRdb's table has in-frame clones only and misses some. Of 2 million to 2.5 million clones listed, approximately 94% were seen once; the top ten hold about 0.13%. Material for sequencing was naive CD4+ T cells sorted from blood. Subset specified: CD45RA+ positively selected. The receptors were sampled from a man aged 18 to 30 in good health.

This clone has only one observation. V usage is TRBV5-1 and J usage is TRBJ2-7, with 7 bases fitting TRBD1. Germline V gene lookup returns CDR1 SGHRS and CDR2 YFSETQ. The V and J ends lost 5 bases and 3 bases, in that order; junction bases with no gene match: 5. The length of the CDR3 is 13 residues. The CDR3 is CASSETGDYEQYF. CDR3 sequence (DNA): TGCGCCAGCAGTGAAACAGGGGACTACGAGCAGTACTTC.

V is TRBV12-2 and J is TRBJ1-2. TRBV12-2 corresponds to a pseudogene. The CDR3 totals 15 residues. The CDR3, as DNA: TGTGCAAGTGGAGATGTTGGGGGTGCGACCTATGGCTACACCTTC. Its protein is CASGDVGGATYGYTF.

This clone appeared a single time. The chain combines TRBV19 with TRBJ2-5; 10 positions agree with TRBD1. Trimming cost V 7 bases and J 5 bases; bases outside gene matches: 7. CDR3 length equals 14 residues. Germline values: CDR1 LNHDA, CDR2 SQIVND (reference sequence). CDR3 in amino acids: CASKATGGWETQYF. CDR3 sequence (DNA): TGTGCCAGTAAGGCGACAGGGGGCTGGGAGACCCAGTACTTC.

This clone showed up just once. CDR3 DNA sequence: TGTGCCAGCAGTCCACCAGGGGTACTGGAGACCCAGTACTTC. This codes for CASSPPGVLETQYF. This rearrangement joins TRBV27 to TRBJ2-5, with a weak D call TRBD1 (6 bases). Germline assignment: CDR1 MNHEY and CDR2 SMNVEV (reference sequence). The CDR3 spans 14 residues. Trimming left V 5 bases short and J 5 bases short, with 15 bases between.

The V call is TRBV18, the J call TRBJ2-5; 9 positions match TRBD2. There are 15 residues in the CDR3. The germline gives CDR1 KGHSH, CDR2 LQKENI. The V and J ends lost 5 bases and 1 base, in that order; junction bases with no gene match: 5. The chain's CDR3 is CASSSATSGQETQYF. The CDR3 DNA follows: TGTGCCAGCTCATCTGCGACTAGCGGCCAAGAGACCCAGTACTTC.